Following are 8 T cell receptor beta chains from one sample sequenced in a study of metastatic and nonmetastatic thyroid tumors. From the PCR reads, TCRdb re-called clones with MiXCR. The sample lists 7,000 to 8,000 clones, around a third occurring once. Each patient went into thyroid surgery without having received any treatment. The specimen sequenced was tumor tissue. These receptors came from a female donor with papillary thyroid cancer or a benign thyroid nodule (not recorded which). Some clones in this sample may be carry-over from other donors' samples.

This clone is labeled as medium-sized (0.01 to 0.1%). Different DNA sequences within this sample yield the same CDR3. The chain recombines TRBV20-1 with TRBJ1-3; D is perhaps TRBD1 (5 bases). The CDR3 runs 15 residues. V was trimmed by 0 bases and J by 2 bases, leaving 11 bases between them. The germline V gene encodes CDR1 DFQATT and CDR2 SNEGSKA (reference sequence). The CDR3 bases are TGCAGTGCTAGAGATCGGAAGGGGCCTGGAAACACCATATATTTT. Protein sequence: CSARDRKGPGNTIYF.

Only a few counts were recorded for this clone. The chain recombines TRBV28 with TRBJ1-1; D might be TRBD1 (6 bases). The length of the CDR3 is 14 residues. Between the trimmed V and J ends, which lost 6 bases and 0 bases, there was a span of 11 bases. The V gene's germline CDR1 is MDHEN and CDR2 SYDVKM. For the CDR3, the DNA is TGTGCCAGCAGCTGGGGGGGCCTGAACACTGAAGCTTTCTTT. It yields the protein CASSWGGLNTEAFF.

This clone was detected only a few times. The chain uses TRBV6-1 and TRBJ2-7; weak D call: TRBD1 (6 bases). Looked up from germline, CDR1 is MNHNS and CDR2 is SASEGT. V lost 5 bases and J 1 base, leaving 21 bases between the germline ends. The CDR3 length is 17 residues. CDR3 amino acids: CASSTPSAGEESYEQYF. CDR3 DNA: TGTGCCAGCAGTACCCCTTCGGCAGGGGAAGAATCCTACGAGCAGTACTTC.

Regarding this clone: The junction and the germline gene differ at one end; a read error may be behind it. V is TRBV11-2 and J is TRBJ2-1; 7 bases align to TRBD2. Germline CDR1 is SGHAT and CDR2 is FQNNGV. The CDR3 consists of 15 residues. The CDR3 DNA reads as TGTGCCATCAGCAAATCCGGGACTAAGTACAATGAGCAGTTCTTC. Translation gives CAISKSGTKYNEQFF.

This clone was counted only a few times. The chain joins TRBV6-2 or TRBV6-3 to TRBJ2-7; no definite D call. There are 13 residues in the CDR3. V lost 3 bases, J lost 2 bases, and 8 bases lay in between. The germline V gene has CDR1 MNHEY and CDR2 SVGEGT. This CDR3 is CASSYVMAYEQYF. The CDR3 DNA follows: TGTGCCAGCAGTTATGTAATGGCCTACGAGCAGTACTTC.

As to this clone: At one boundary the junction diverges from the germline segment, which might be a read error. The chain joins TRBV25-1 to TRBJ2-7, with 10 bases fitting TRBD1. Germline V gene lookup returns CDR1 MGHDK and CDR2 SYGVNS. The CDR3 is 16 amino acids. CDR3 DNA: TGTGCCAGCAGTGAAGAAGCGGGACAGGGGTCAGACGATCAGTACTTC. Protein sequence: CASSEEAGQGSDDQYF.

Concerning this clone itself: This may be a read error: a much more frequent sequence differs by one nucleotide. Other DNA sequences in this sample translate to the same CDR3. The rearrangement joins TRBV14 to TRBJ2-1; D is uncertain. Germline lookup yields CDR1 SGHDN and CDR2 FVKESK. The V end lost 1 base, the J end lost 9 bases, and 10 bases lay between the germline ends. The CDR3 totals 13 residues. Here the CDR3 DNA reads TGTGCCAGCAGCCAAGTTGGTGGCAGTGAGCAGTTCTTC. Translation gives CASSQVGGSEQFF.

A remark on this clone: Compared with germline, one end of the junction differs, possibly owing to a read error. The genes are TRBV6-5 and TRBJ2-2; TRBD2 matches 9 bases. Germline V gene data show CDR1 as MNHEY and CDR2 as SVGAGI. The CDR3 has 16 amino acids. The DNA for the CDR3 is TGTGACAGCAGTCACAAAGGACTAGCGCGCTCCGGGGAGCTGTTATTT. This translates into CDSSHKGLARSGELLF.